Listed below are T cell receptor beta chains from one sample, sequenced in a study of cytomegalovirus exposure and HLA in healthy donors. The table came from immunoSEQ multiplex PCR; TCRdb's copy has only in-frame clones and leaves some out. The top ten clones hold over 10% of a sample with about 170,000 clones, 60% to 80% of them seen once. Sequencing was done on a sample of PBMCs. These TCRs come from a woman in her forties or fifties in good health and CMV-seropositive. The CDR3 runs from the conserved cysteine through the conserved F or W. The order of the fields is J gene, clone size, D gene, V gene, CDR3 DNA, CDR3 protein. The D gene is left open where the match is weak. The size entry is marked missing in some rows and otherwise reads once, few, many or a size class.

TRBJ2-2,once,NA,TRBV5-1,TGCGCCAGCAGTTTCTACAGGGGGGGAAACACCGGGGAGCTGTTTTTT,CASSFYRGGNTGELFF
TRBJ1-1,few,TRBD1,TRBV6-1,TGTGCCAGCAGGGGCCAGGGGGTGAACACTGAAGCTTTCTTT,CASRGQGVNTEAFF
TRBJ2-2,NA,TRBD1,TRBV10-3,TGTGCCATCGGACAGGGGGCGAGGACCGGGGAGCTGTTTTTT,CAIGQGARTGELFF
TRBJ2-7,NA,NA,TRBV27,TGTGCCTCCTCCAGGGGTACCTACGAGCAGTACTTC,CASSRGTYEQYF
TRBJ1-6,NA,NA,TRBV19,TGTGCCAGTAGTATGGGGGGGACCCTCCACTTT,CASSMGGTLHF
TRBJ2-7,few,NA,TRBV9,TGTGCCAGCAGCCCACACGTATGGTCCTACGAGCAGTACTTC,CASSPHVWSYEQYF
TRBJ2-2,NA,NA,TRBV6-5,TGTGCCAGCAGAACGCAGGGGCCCGGGGAGCTGTTTTTT,CASRTQGPGELFF
TRBJ1-2,NA,TRBD1,TRBV30,TGTGCCCGGATAACAGGGGGCTATGGCTACACCTTC,CARITGGYGYTF
TRBJ1-2,NA,TRBD1,TRBV29-1,TGCAGCGTTGAAGAGGGCAGGGGGAATGGCTACACCTTC,CSVEEGRGNGYTF
TRBJ1-5,NA,NA,TRBV6-4,TGTGCCAGCAGTGACTCTATCAATCAGCCCCAGCATTTT,CASSDSINQPQHF
TRBJ2-2,NA,TRBD2,TRBV4-2,TGTGCCAGCAGCCAAGATCTAGCGGGGGACACCGGGGAGCTGTTTTTT,CASSQDLAGDTGELFF
TRBJ2-7,NA,NA,TRBV5-1,TGCGCCAGCAGCTTCGGGGAAGACTACGAGCAGTACTTC,CASSFGEDYEQYF
TRBJ2-3,NA,TRBD2,TRBV13,TGTGCCAGCAGCCTAGCGAAGCGGGGGGGCCTTAGCACAGATACGCAGTATTTT,CASSLAKRGGLSTDTQYF
TRBJ1-1,NA,TRBD1,TRBV11-1,TGTGCCAGCAGCTTAGACAGGGGGCCGAGCACTGAAGCTTTCTTT,CASSLDRGPSTEAFF
TRBJ1-1,NA,NA,TRBV29-1,TGCAGCGTGAAGTCACAGGCGAACACTGAAGCTTTCTTT,CSVKSQANTEAFF
TRBJ1-1,NA,NA,TRBV4-1,TGCGCCAGCAGCCAAGGGGGAGAGGGCACTGAAGCTTTCTTT,CASSQGGEGTEAFF
TRBJ2-7,NA,NA,TRBV7-9,TGTGCCAGCAGCTTAGTTGGCAGGGGAGCCTACGAGCAGTACTTC,CASSLVGRGAYEQYF
TRBJ1-1,NA,TRBD1,TRBV7-2,TGTGCCAGCAGCTTAGGAACTTGGACAGGGAGTAGTGTGAACACTGAAGCTTTCTTT,CASSLGTWTGSSVNTEAFF
TRBJ1-4,few,NA,TRBV12-5,TGTGCTAGTGGTTTGTTCTCGACAGAAGCCGATTCTACTAATGAAAAACTGTTTTTT,CASGLFSTEADSTNEKLFF
TRBJ1-2,NA,TRBD1,TRBV9,TGTGCCAGCAGCGTAGCTGTTCAGGGGGATTACTATGGCTACACCTTC,CASSVAVQGDYYGYTF
TRBJ2-3,NA,NA,TRBV7-9,TGTGCCAGCAGCGACAGGAGCACAGATACGCAGTATTTT,CASSDRSTDTQYF
TRBJ2-1,NA,TRBD1,TRBV2,TGTGCCAGCAGTGAAGCGGGGACAGGGGCCTACAATGAGCAGTTCTTC,CASSEAGTGAYNEQFF
TRBJ1-5,NA,NA,TRBV23-1,TGCGCCAGCAGTCAATCAGGTGGGGCAGTAGGTAATCAGCCCCAGCATTTT,CASSQSGGAVGNQPQHF
TRBJ1-6,NA,TRBD1,TRBV30,TGTGCCTGGAGTGGGGACAGGGGGAAGTATAATTCACCCCTCCACTTT,CAWSGDRGKYNSPLHF
TRBJ2-7,NA,NA,TRBV18,TGTGCCAGCTCCCCGAGCTCCTACGAGCAGTACTTC,CASSPSSYEQYF
TRBJ2-1,NA,TRBD2,TRBV4-1,TGCGCCAGCAGCCAAGATCGGTCTAGCGGGGGGGCCTACAATGAGCAGTTCTTC,CASSQDRSSGGAYNEQFF
TRBJ2-5,NA,TRBD2,TRBV9,TGTGCCAGCAGCGTGGCGACTAGCGGGGGCCAAGAGACCCAGTACTTC,CASSVATSGGQETQYF
TRBJ1-6,few,TRBD1,TRBV19,TGTGCCAGTAGTATGGGGGGACAGGGATACTCACCCCTCCACTTT,CASSMGGQGYSPLHF
TRBJ1-2,NA,NA,TRBV5-1,TGCGCCAGCAGCTTAAAGCAGGGCCTCAACTATGGCTACACCTTC,CASSLKQGLNYGYTF
TRBJ2-7,few,NA,TRBV2,TGTGCCAGCAGTTGGGACACCGAGCAGTACTTC,CASSWDTEQYF
TRBJ1-2,NA,NA,TRBV4-1,TGCGCCAGCAGTCCAGGGATGGCTAATGGCTACACCTTC,CASSPGMANGYTF
TRBJ2-4,NA,NA,TRBV5-1,TGCGCCAGCAGCTACTCTTCGGACTTAGCCAAAAACATTCAGTACTTC,CASSYSSDLAKNIQYF
TRBJ2-3,few,TRBD2,TRBV7-9,TGTGCCAGCAGACCAGCGGGGGGCAGGTACGATACGCAGTATTTT,CASRPAGGRYDTQYF
TRBJ1-2,few,NA,TRBV10-3,TGTGCCACCCAAGAGACAGGATTATATGGCTACACCTTC,CATQETGLYGYTF
TRBJ2-7,NA,NA,TRBV5-1,TGCGCCAGCAGCCCGGCAGGGAACTACGAGCAGTACTTC,CASSPAGNYEQYF
TRBJ1-5,NA,TRBD1,TRBV5-6,TGTGCCAGCAGCCATGGACAGGGTAGTCAGCCCCAGCATTTT,CASSHGQGSQPQHF
TRBJ1-2,NA,NA,TRBV5-1,TGCGCCAGCAGCCTAGGGGACAATCTAGCTAACTATGGCTACACCTTC,CASSLGDNLANYGYTF
TRBJ2-6,medium-sized,TRBD1,TRBV18,TGTGCCAGCTCCCGACCACAGGGGCCGAGTGGCACTGGGGCCAACGTCCTGACTTTC,CASSRPQGPSGTGANVLTF
TRBJ2-3,once,NA,TRBV30,TGTGCCTGGAGGCACGGGGGTAGCACAGATACGCAGTATTTT,CAWRHGGSTDTQYF
TRBJ2-7,NA,NA,TRBV7-2,TGTGCCAGCAGCTTGACCAGTGGGGAGTACGAGCAGTACTTC,CASSLTSGEYEQYF
TRBJ2-1,NA,NA,TRBV18,TGTGCCAGCTCCCTTCGAGGGGAGCAGTTCTTC,CASSLRGEQFF
TRBJ2-1,NA,TRBD1,TRBV6-1,TGTGCCAGCAAATACGGGACAGGGATTTTCTTC,CASKYGTGIFF
TRBJ1-4,once,NA,TRBV5-4,TGTGCCAGCAGCTTGGTAGTCGCCAAATTTGCAACTAATGAAAAACTGTTTTTT,CASSLVVAKFATNEKLFF
TRBJ2-7,NA,NA,TRBV6-6,TGTGCCAGCAGCTTGAGGGGGGGGTACGAGCAGTACTTC,CASSLRGGYEQYF
TRBJ1-2,once,TRBD1,TRBV6-1,TGTGCCAGCGGACAGGGCTATGGCTACACCTTC,CASGQGYGYTF
TRBJ2-5,once,NA,TRBV7-6,TGTGCCAGCAGCTTTTATCAGGGATACCAAGAGACCCAGTACTTC,CASSFYQGYQETQYF